The rows below give T cell receptor beta chains drawn from one sample of a study of blood T cells in healthy people across ages. TCRdb fed the 5' RACE reads into MiXCR, producing one record per CDR3 protein. The top ten hold around 13% of the sample, which has around 1,100,000 distinct CDR3 sequences, less than 45% seen once. The sequencing sample was made of blood. The receptors were gathered from a man between 18 and 35 years old in good health. Both conserved end residues are part of each CDR3.

v_gene	j_gene	CDR3aa
TRBV20-1	TRBJ2-1	CSATLGLASHNEQFF
TRBV18	TRBJ1-2	CASSPNRGPTGYTF
TRBV6-2/TRBV6-3	TRBJ2-1	CASRQSGGRNNEQFF
TRBV27	TRBJ2-1	CASSHRGVAINEQFF
TRBV18	NA	CASSPPGVSSYNEQYF
TRBV6-1	TRBJ1-4	CASLASLNEKLFF
TRBV4-2	TRBJ2-7	CASSQDQGLYYEQYF
TRBV6-1	TRBJ2-3	CGTGAASETDTQYF
TRBV6-6	TRBJ2-1	CASSATPTDEQFF
TRBV11-2	TRBJ2-5	CASSLFAEDYETQYF
TRBV4-2	TRBJ1-1	CASSQFSVLNTEAFF
TRBV7-8	TRBJ2-1	CASSLIEGTYNEQFF
TRBV30	TRBJ1-2	CARSVIGGIGHGYTF
TRBV3-1	TRBJ1-5	CASSQESGQPQHF
TRBV18	NA	CASSPGISSYNEQYF
TRBV20-1	TRBJ2-4	CSAKVRQLIDIQYF
TRBV7-2	TRBJ2-7	CASSSTGSSYEQYF